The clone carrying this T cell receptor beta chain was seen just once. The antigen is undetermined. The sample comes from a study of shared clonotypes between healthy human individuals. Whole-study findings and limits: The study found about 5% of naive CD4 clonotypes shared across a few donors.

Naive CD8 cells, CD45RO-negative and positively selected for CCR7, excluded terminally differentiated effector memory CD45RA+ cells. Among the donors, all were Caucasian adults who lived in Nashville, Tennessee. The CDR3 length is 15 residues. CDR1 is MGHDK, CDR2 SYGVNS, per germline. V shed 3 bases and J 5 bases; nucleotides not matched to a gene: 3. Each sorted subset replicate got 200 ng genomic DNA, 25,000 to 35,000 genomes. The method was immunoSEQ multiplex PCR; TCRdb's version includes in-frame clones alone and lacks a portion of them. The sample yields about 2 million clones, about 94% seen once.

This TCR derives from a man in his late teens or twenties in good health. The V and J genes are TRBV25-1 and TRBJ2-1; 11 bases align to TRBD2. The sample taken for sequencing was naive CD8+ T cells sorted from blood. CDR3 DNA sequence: TGTGCCAGCAGTGATAGTAGCGGGAGGGACAATGAGCAGTTCTTC. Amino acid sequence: CASSDSSGRDNEQFF.